One sample yielded the 2 T cell receptor beta chains listed below, sequenced in a study of blood T cell repertoires in COVID-19. Profiled with immunoSEQ multiplex PCR; TCRdb holds only in-frame clones, not every one. The sample has around 180,000 clones; more than 75% are singletons. The sequenced sample consisted of peripheral blood. These receptors were collected from a human donor in a cohort sampled during active COVID-19.

This chain uses TRBV9 with TRBJ2-2; 10 bases align to TRBD2. Germline CDR1 and CDR2: SGDLS and YYNGEE. The CDR3 runs 16 residues. Trimming removed 3 bases from V and 5 bases from J; junction bases left unmatched: 7. In DNA form, the CDR3 reads TGTGCCAGCAGCGAATTAGCGGGGGGAAGTACCGGGGAGCTGTTTTTT. As protein: CASSELAGGSTGELFF. The full variable domain, in which reference TRBV9 and TRBJ2-2 provide the parts outside the CDR3, is DSGVTQTPKHLITATGQRVTLRCSPRSGDLSVYWYQQSLDQGLQFLIQYYNGEERAKGNILERFSAQQFPDLHSELNLSSLELGDSALYFCASSELAGGSTGELFFGEGSRLTVL.

The V gene is TRBV9, the J gene TRBJ1-4, with 8 bases lining up with TRBD1. The germline V gene has CDR1 SGDLS and CDR2 YYNGEE. This CDR3 has 16 amino acids. The junction had 7 bases not matched to a gene; V was cut back by 2 bases and J by 4 bases. CDR3 DNA sequence: TGTGCCAGCAGCGTTAGCCAGGGGGCGTATAATGAAAAACTGTTTTTT. As protein: CASSVSQGAYNEKLFF.